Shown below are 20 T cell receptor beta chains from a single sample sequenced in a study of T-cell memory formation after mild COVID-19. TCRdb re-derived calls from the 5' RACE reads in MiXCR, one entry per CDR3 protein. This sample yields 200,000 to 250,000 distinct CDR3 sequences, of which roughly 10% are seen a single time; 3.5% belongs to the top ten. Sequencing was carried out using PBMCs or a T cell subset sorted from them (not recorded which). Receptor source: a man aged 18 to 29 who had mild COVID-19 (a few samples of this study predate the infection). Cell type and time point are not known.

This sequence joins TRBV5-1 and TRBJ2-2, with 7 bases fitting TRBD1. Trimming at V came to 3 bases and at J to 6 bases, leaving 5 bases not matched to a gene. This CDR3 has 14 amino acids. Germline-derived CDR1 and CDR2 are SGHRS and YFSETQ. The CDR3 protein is CASSSTGDAGELFF. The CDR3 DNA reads TGCGCCAGCAGCTCCACAGGGGATGCCGGGGAGCTGTTTTTT. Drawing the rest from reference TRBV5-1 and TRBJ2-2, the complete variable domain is KAGVTQTPRYLIKTRGQQVTLSCSPISGHRSVSWYQQTPGQGLQFLFEYFSETQRNKGNFPGRFSGRQFSNSRSEMNVSTLELGDSALYLCASSSTGDAGELFFGEGSRLTVL.

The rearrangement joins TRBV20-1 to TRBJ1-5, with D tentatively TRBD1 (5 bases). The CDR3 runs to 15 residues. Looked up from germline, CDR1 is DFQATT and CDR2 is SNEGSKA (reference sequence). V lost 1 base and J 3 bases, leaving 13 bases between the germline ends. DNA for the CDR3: TGCAGTGCTAGAGGTGCACAGGTAGACAATCAGCCCCAGCATTTT. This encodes CSARGAQVDNQPQHF.

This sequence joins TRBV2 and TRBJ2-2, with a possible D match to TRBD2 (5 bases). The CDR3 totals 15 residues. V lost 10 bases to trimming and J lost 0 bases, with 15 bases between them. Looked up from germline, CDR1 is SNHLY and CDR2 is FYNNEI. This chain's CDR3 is CAIRRYRPNTGELFF. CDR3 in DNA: TGTGCCATCCGGAGGTACAGACCGAACACCGGGGAGCTGTTTTTT.

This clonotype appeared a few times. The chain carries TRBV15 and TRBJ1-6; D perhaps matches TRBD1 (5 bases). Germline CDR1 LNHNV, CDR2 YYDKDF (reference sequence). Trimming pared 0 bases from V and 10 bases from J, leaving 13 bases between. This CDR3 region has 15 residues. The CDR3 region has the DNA TGTGCCACCAGCAGAGATGGCCAGGGTGCCTCACCCCTCCACTTT. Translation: CATSRDGQGASPLHF. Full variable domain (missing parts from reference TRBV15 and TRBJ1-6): DAMVIQNPRYQVTQFGKPVTLSCSQTLNHNVMYWYQQKSSQAPKLLFHYYDKDFNNEADTPDNFQSRRPNTSFCFLDIRSPGLGDTAMYLCATSRDGQGASPLHFGNGTRLTVT.

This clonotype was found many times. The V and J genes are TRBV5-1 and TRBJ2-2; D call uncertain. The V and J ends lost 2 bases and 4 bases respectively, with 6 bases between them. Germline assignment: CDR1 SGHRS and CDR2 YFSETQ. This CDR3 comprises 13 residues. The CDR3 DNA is TGCGCCAGCAGCTTTGACTCCACCGGGGAGCTGTTTTTT. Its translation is CASSFDSTGELFF. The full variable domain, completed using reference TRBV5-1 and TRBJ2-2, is KAGVTQTPRYLIKTRGQQVTLSCSPISGHRSVSWYQQTPGQGLQFLFEYFSETQRNKGNFPGRFSGRQFSNSRSEMNVSTLELGDSALYLCASSFDSTGELFFGEGSRLTVL.

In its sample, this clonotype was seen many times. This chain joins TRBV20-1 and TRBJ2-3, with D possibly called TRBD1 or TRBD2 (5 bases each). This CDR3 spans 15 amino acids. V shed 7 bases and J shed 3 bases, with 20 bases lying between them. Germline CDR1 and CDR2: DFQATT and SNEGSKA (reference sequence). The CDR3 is CSVRPGTSSTDTQYF. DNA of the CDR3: TGCAGTGTTCGACCCGGGACCTCGAGTACAGATACGCAGTATTTT.

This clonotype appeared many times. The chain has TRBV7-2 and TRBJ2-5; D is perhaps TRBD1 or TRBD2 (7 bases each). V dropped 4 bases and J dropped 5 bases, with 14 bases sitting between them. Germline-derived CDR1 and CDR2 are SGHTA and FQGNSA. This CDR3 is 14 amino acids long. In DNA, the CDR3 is TGTGCCAGCAGCTCCCAGGGGGGGTGGGAGACCCAGTACTTC. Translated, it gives CASSSQGGWETQYF. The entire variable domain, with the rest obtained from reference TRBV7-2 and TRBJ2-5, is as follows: GAGVSQSPSNKVTEKGKDVELRCDPISGHTALYWYRQSLGQGLEFLIYFQGNSAPDKSGLPSDRFSAERTGGSVSTLTIQRTQQEDSAVYLCASSSQGGWETQYFGPGTRLLVL.

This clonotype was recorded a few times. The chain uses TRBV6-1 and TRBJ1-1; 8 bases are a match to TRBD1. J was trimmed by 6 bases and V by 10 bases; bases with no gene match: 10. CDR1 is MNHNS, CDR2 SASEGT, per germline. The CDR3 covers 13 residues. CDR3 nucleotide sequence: TGTGCCACCTCGGACAGGGATAGTCCTGAAGCTTTCTTT. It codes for CATSDRDSPEAFF.

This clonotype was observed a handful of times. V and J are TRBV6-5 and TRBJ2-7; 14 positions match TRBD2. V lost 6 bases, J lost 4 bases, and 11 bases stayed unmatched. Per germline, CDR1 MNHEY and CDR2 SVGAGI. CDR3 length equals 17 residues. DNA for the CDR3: TGTGCCAGCAGCCCCGGGACTAGCGGGGGTCGGAGTTACGAGCAGTACGTC. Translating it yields CASSPGTSGGRSYEQYV.

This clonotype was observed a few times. The CDR3 sequence: CSAKERWWNTEAFF. The CDR3 coding sequence is TGCAGCGCCAAGGAAAGGTGGTGGAACACTGAAGCTTTCTTT. The chain has TRBV29-1 and TRBJ1-1; D uncertain. CDR1 and CDR2 from the germline V gene are SQVTM and ANQGSEA. The CDR3 is 14 amino acids. V lost 7 bases, J lost 1 base, and 16 bases lay in between.

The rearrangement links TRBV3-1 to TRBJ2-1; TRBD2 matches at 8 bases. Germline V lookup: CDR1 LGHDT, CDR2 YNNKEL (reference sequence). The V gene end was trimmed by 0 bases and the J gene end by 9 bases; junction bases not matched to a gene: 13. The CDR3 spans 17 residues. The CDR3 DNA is TGTGCCAGCAGCCAAGAGAGTCGGGGGGGCGCACAGGTTGAGCAGTTCTTC. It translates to CASSQESRGGAQVEQFF.

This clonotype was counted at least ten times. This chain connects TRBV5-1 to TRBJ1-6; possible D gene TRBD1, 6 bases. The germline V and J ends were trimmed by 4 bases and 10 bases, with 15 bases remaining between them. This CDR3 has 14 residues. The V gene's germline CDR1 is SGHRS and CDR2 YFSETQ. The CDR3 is CASSPRGGDSPLHF. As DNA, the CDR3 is TGCGCCAGCAGCCCGAGGGGGGGCGACTCACCCCTCCACTTT. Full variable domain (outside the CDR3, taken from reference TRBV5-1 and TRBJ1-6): KAGVTQTPRYLIKTRGQQVTLSCSPISGHRSVSWYQQTPGQGLQFLFEYFSETQRNKGNFPGRFSGRQFSNSRSEMNVSTLELGDSALYLCASSPRGGDSPLHFGNGTRLTVT.

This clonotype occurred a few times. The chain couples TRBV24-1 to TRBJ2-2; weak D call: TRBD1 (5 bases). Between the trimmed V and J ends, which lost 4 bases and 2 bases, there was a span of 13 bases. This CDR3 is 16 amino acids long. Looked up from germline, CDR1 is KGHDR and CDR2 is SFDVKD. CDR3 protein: CATSEAGSRNTGELFF. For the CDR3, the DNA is TGTGCCACCAGTGAAGCAGGGTCGCGAAACACCGGGGAGCTGTTTTTT.

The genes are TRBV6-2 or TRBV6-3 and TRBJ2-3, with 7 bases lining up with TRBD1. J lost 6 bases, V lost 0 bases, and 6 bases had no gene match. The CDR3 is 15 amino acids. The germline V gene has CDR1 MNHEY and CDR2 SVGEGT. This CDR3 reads CASSYSRGPGDTQYF. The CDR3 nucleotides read TGTGCCAGCAGTTACTCGAGGGGGCCCGGGGATACGCAGTATTTT.

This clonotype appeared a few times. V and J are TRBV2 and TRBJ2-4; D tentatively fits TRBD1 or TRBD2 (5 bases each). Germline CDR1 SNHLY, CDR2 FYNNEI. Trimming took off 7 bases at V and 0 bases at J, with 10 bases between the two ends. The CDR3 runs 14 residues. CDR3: CASNLGTAKNIQYF. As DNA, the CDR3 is TGTGCCAGCAACCTCGGGACAGCCAAAAACATTCAGTACTTC.

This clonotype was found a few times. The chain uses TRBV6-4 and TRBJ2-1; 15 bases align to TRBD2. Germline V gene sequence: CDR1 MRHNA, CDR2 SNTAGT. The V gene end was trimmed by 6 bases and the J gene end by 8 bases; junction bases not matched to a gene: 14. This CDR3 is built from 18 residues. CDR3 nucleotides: TGTGCCAGCAGCAAAGAGGACCTCGGGACTAGCGGGGGGTATGAGCAGTTCTTC. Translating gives CASSKEDLGTSGGYEQFF.

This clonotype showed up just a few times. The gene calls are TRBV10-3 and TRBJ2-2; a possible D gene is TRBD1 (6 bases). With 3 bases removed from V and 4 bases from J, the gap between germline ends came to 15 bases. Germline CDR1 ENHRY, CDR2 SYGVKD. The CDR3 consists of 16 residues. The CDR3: CAISDGTTGTTGELFF. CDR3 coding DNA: TGTGCCATCAGTGATGGAACCACAGGGACCACCGGGGAGCTGTTTTTT.

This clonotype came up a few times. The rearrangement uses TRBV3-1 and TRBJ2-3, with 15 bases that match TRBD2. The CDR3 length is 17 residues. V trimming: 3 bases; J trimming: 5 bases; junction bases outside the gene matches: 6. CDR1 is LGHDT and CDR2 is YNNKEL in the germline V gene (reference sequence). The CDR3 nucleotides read TGTGCCAGCAGCCATAGGACTAGCGGGGGGGGACGAGATACGCAGTATTTT. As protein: CASSHRTSGGGRDTQYF.

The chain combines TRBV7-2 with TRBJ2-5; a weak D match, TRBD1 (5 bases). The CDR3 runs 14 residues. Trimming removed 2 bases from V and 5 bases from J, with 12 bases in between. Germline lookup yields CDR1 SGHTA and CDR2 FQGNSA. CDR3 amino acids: CASSLRQTRETQYF. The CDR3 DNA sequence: TGTGCCAGCAGCTTACGACAGACCAGGGAGACCCAGTACTTC.

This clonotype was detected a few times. CDR3: CASSPTGGFSNQPQHF. As DNA, the CDR3 is TGTGCCAGCTCACCCACAGGGGGCTTTAGCAATCAGCCCCAGCATTTT. This chain uses TRBV18 with TRBJ1-5; TRBD1 agrees at 9 bases. The germline gives CDR1 KGHSH, CDR2 LQKENI. The junction had 3 bases not matched to a gene; V was cut back by 3 bases and J by 0 bases. The CDR3 contains 16 residues. The full variable domain, completed using reference TRBV18 and TRBJ1-5, is NAGVMQNPRHLVRRRGQEARLRCSPMKGHSHVYWYRQLPEEGLKFMVYLQKENIIDESGMPKERFSAEFPKEGPSILRIQQVVRGDSAAYFCASSPTGGFSNQPQHFGDGTRLSIL.